A single T cell receptor beta chain is shown here with its context. The sample originates from a study of response to subunit inactivated influenza vaccine. From germline, CDR1 is LGHDT and CDR2 YNNKEL (reference sequence). The CDR3 covers 13 residues. V was trimmed by 4 bases and J by 7 bases, leaving 14 bases between them. MiXCR, applied by TCRdb to the RT-PCR reads, yields one record per CDR3 protein. This table has about 540,000 distinct CDR3 sequences, around 21% appearing once. These data also formed part of another study, on T cells expressing NK-cell markers. That paper notes: Researchers built TCR beta cDNA using 5'RACE template switching with UMIs. One of the eight sequenced donors was seronegative, whereas the other seven were HCMV-seropositive.

The J gene is TRBJ2-7, the V gene TRBV3-1, with D perhaps matching TRBD2 (6 bases). The source material was CD4+ T cells sorted from PBMCs, sampled less than 13 days after vaccination. This clonotype was obtained from a man in his forties or fifties who received an inactivated influenza vaccine. This CDR3 reads CASSRRGSGEQYF. CDR3 DNA: TGTGCCAGCAGCCGACGGGGGTCCGGAGAGCAGTACTTC.